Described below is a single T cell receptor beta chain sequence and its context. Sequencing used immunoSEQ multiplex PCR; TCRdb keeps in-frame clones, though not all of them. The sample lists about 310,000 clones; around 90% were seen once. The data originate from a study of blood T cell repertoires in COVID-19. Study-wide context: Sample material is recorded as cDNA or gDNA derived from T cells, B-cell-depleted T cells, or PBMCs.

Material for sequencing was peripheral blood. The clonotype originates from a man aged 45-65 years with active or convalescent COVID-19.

This CDR3 reads CASNRDTNTGELFF. The CDR3 region has the DNA TGTGCCAGCAACCGGGACACCAACACCGGGGAGCTGTTTTTT. V usage is TRBV6-5 and J usage is TRBJ2-2, with a weak D call TRBD1 (6 bases). The CDR3 spans 14 residues. The germline gives CDR1 MNHEY, CDR2 SVGAGI. Trimming took off 7 bases at V and 2 bases at J, with 11 bases between the two ends.